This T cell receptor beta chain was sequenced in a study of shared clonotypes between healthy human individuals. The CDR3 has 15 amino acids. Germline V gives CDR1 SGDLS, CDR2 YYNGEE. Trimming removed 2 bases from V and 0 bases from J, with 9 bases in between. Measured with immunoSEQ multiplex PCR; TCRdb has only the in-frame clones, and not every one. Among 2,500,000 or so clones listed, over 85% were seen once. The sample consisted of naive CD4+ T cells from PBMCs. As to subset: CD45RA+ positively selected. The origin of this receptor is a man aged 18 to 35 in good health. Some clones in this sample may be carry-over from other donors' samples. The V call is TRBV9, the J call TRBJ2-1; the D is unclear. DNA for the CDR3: TGTGCCAGCAGCGTCTCGCCCAGCTCCTACAATGAGCAGTTCTTC. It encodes CASSVSPSSYNEQFF.